The clone carrying this TCR beta chain appeared a few times. Its antigen is unidentified. The source of the sample is a study of beta chain features in type 1 diabetes. Study-wide results and limits: Sequencing from cDNA could over-represent high-TCR-expressing cells. Shorter TCRB CDR3s, moderately but significantly so, were found in Type 1 diabetes patients in all four CD4+ subsets.

TCRB transcripts that were expressed got sequenced, as all of the isolated RNA had been reverse transcribed. TCRdb keeps only in-frame clones here, not all; method: immunoSEQ multiplex PCR. The sample shows nearly 350,000 clones, around 9.7% of them seen only once. CDR1 is ENHRY and CDR2 is SYGVKD in the germline V gene. Trimming removed 4 bases at V and 5 bases at J, with 11 bases between. The CDR3 totals 13 residues. The authors obtained over 98% purity in all sorted populations. This rearrangement joins TRBV10-3 to TRBJ1-1; D is ambiguous. The sample taken for sequencing was central memory CD4+ T cells from blood. The TCR comes from a man aged 30 to 39 with type 1 diabetes. The CDR3 protein is CAISGTRTTEAFF. The CDR3 coding sequence is TGTGCCATCAGTGGAACTCGGACGACTGAAGCTTTCTTT.